Listed below are T cell receptor beta chains from one sample, sequenced in a study of T cell repertoires in cytomegalovirus infection. TCRdb ran MiXCR on the reads and lists one entry per CDR3 protein. Of some 200,000 distinct CDR3 sequences listed, roughly a fifth are singletons. The sequenced material came from PBMCs. Source of these receptors: a human donor in good health (CMV status not recorded). Some clones in this sample may be carry-over from other donors' samples. Each CDR3 is given with its conserved first and last residue. D genes are given only for firm matches. Clone size appears in some rows only: once, few, many, or a class for an expanded clone.

>many|TRBV7-2|TRBJ2-5|TRBD2
CASSSRLAERETQYF
TGTGCCAGCAGCTCACGACTAGCGGAGAGGGAGACCCAGTACTTC
>few|TRBV4-3|TRBJ2-2|TRBD2
CASSQDWAGVSGELFF
TGCGCCAGCAGCCAAGATTGGGCGGGAGTGTCCGGGGAGCTGTTTTTT
>.|TRBV28|TRBJ2-1|.
CAIRLSDNEQFF
TGTGCCATCCGACTGAGCGACAATGAGCAGTTCTTC
>many|TRBV7-2|TRBJ2-1|TRBD2
CASSPRGLAGYEQFF
TGTGCCAGCAGCCCACGGGGACTAGCGGGATATGAGCAGTTCTTC
>.|TRBV14|TRBJ2-5|TRBD2
CASSQDLAGGPIQETQYF
TGTGCCAGCAGCCAAGATCTAGCGGGAGGGCCTATACAAGAGACCCAGTACTTC
>.|TRBV9|TRBJ1-1|TRBD1
CASSSTGDVTEAFF
TGTGCCAGCAGCTCGACAGGGGATGTAACTGAAGCTTTCTTT
>many|TRBV7-2|TRBJ1-1|.
CASTPSGGARNTEAFF
TGTGCCAGCACTCCTAGTGGGGGGGCGAGGAACACTGAAGCTTTCTTT
>few|TRBV19|TRBJ2-1|.
CASSMATSGGYNEQFF
TGTGCCAGTAGTATGGCGACCTCAGGAGGGTACAATGAGCAGTTCTTC
>few|TRBV12-3/TRBV12-4|TRBJ1-1|.
CASSLGTRIVAFF
TGTGCCAGCAGTTTAGGGACCCGTATCGTTGCTTTCTTT
>.|TRBV28|TRBJ2-7|TRBD2
CASSLGGTRSREQYF
TGTGCCAGCAGTTTAGGGGGGACTAGAAGTCGTGAGCAGTACTTC
>few|TRBV28|TRBJ1-6|.
CATNTVRDSRSPLHF
TGTGCCACCAATACAGTCCGGGACTCCAGATCACCCCTCCACTTT